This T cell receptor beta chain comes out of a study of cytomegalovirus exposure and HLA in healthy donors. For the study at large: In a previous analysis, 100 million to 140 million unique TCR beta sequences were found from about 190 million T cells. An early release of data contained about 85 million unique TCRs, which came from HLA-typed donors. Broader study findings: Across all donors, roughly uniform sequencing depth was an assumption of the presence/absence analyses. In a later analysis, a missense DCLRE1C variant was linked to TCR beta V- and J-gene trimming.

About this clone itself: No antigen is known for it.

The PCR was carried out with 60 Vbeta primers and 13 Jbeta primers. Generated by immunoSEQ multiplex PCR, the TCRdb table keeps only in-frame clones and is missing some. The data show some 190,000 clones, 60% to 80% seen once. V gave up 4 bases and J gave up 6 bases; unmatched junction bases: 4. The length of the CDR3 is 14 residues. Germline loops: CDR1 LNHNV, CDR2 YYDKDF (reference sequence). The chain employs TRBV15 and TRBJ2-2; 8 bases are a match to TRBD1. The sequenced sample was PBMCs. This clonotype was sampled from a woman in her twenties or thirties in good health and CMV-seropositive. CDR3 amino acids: CATSTDREAGELFF. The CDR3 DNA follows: TGTGCCACCAGCACGGACAGGGAGGCCGGGGAGCTGTTTTTT.